This T cell receptor (beta chain) was retrieved from a study of cytomegalovirus exposure and HLA in healthy donors. Study findings and constraints: Prediction of most subjects' HLA-A and HLA-B alleles by TCR beta sequences was reportedly accurate.

13 Jbeta primers and 60 Vbeta primers were used for the PCR. Libraries were prepared by immunoSEQ multiplex PCR; TCRdb keeps only in-frame clonotypes and omits some of them. The table has under 200,000 clones, 70% to 80% seen once. J was trimmed by 3 bases and V by 1 base; bases with no gene match: 6. The CDR3 consists of 15 residues. Germline values: CDR1 SEHNR, CDR2 FQNEAQ (reference sequence). This clone occurred once. The antigen is unknown. Donors likely had unrecorded immune exposures despite being nominally healthy when sampled. This chain joins TRBV7-9 and TRBJ2-7; 7 bases line up with TRBD1. The specimen sequenced was PBMCs. The clonotype comes from a woman between 45 and 65 years old in good health and CMV-seronegative. Written as DNA, the CDR3 is TGTGCCAGCAGCTTAGTTGAGACAGGGATCTACGAGCAGTACTTC. Translating gives CASSLVETGIYEQYF.